A selection of T cell receptor beta chains follows, all from one sample in a study of T and B cells in COVID-19 patients. TCRdb reanalysed the multiplex PCR reads using MiXCR and keeps one entry per CDR3 protein. The sample has 17,000 or so distinct CDR3 sequences; around 35% are singletons. The sample consisted of blood. These TCRs come from a human donor with active COVID-19. Each CDR3 is given without its conserved first and last residue.

>TRBJ2-5|TRBV18
ASSPRDQETQY
>TRBJ2-1|TRBV10-3
ANSPSGAYNEQF
>TRBJ1-5|TRBV6-2/TRBV6-3
ASSYDRVHHQPQH
>TRBJ1-6|TRBV6-1
ASSEEGRSPIWKSPLH
>TRBJ2-2|TRBV5-1
ASSFTTGTNTGELF
>TRBJ1-1|TRBV25-1
ASSPQGRVKNTEAF
>TRBJ2-1|TRBV19
ASKERGGNSNNEQF
>TRBJ2-1|TRBV5-5
ASRSGVSYNEQF
>TRBJ1-1|TRBV6-5
ASSYSMRDTEAF
>TRBJ2-1|TRBV27
ASSFKNRGKNEQF
>TRBJ1-4|TRBV6-5
ASSRTGEKLF
>TRBJ2-5|TRBV27
ASSLWRGGETQY
>TRBJ1-4|TRBV19
ASSRDPGSEKLF
>TRBJ1-4|TRBV12-3/TRBV12-4
ASSLALGKKLF
>TRBJ2-3|TRBV5-1
ASSLGGWGTDTQY
>TRBJ1-2|TRBV19
ASKKDRESCYT
>TRBJ2-1|TRBV6-5
ASSAEQGFNEQF
>TRBJ2-4|TRBV19
ASTPSGFLAKNIQY
>TRBJ2-1|TRBV29-1
SVRDRGEQF
>TRBJ2-3|TRBV6-5
ASSPSGGADTQY
>TRBJ2-5|TRBV29-1
SVERTGVGTQY
>TRBJ2-1|TRBV24-1
ATSDLTEQF
>TRBJ2-5|TRBV7-9
ASSLKAETQY
>TRBJ2-5|TRBV6-5
ASTPRGRGQETQY
>TRBJ1-2|TRBV27
ARSPDIKGSGSGYT
>TRBJ2-1|TRBV24-1
ATSDLESGGEVYEQF
>TRBJ2-2|TRBV19
ASSIGGGRYTGELF
>TRBJ2-2|TRBV5-4
ASSLGQGYTGELF
>TRBJ1-5|TRBV18
ASSPDGDNQPQH
>TRBJ2-7|TRBV12-3/TRBV12-4
ASSLSSRGEQY
>TRBJ2-5|TRBV18
ASSRSRDSHPY
>TRBJ2-5|TRBV12-3/TRBV12-4
ASSSRLATTQETQY
>TRBJ2-3|TRBV7-6
ASSYGTSGGAEDTQY
>TRBJ1-2|TRBV7-6
ASSLVSFGQGANGYT
>TRBJ2-5|TRBV10-3
AISGGLAGVETQY
>TRBJ2-3|TRBV12-3/TRBV12-4
ASSSHWRSTDTQY
>TRBJ2-4|TRBV19
ASSFYGVPKNIQY
>TRBJ1-2|TRBV6-5
ASSYLRGNYGYT
>TRBJ2-1|TRBV13
ASSLVGINNEQF
>TRBJ2-3|TRBV2
ASSEPGGADTQY